This TCR beta chain was found in a study of T-cell reconstitution after alpha-beta-depleted transplantation in children. Study-level points and caveats: Recipient T cells and thymic progenitors that survived were the source of the high TCRbeta diversity seen at day 60 in some patients. Approximately two months post-transplant, alpha-beta T cells reportedly originated from several hundred expanded graft clones. T cells produced anew were the main source of T-cell counts and diversity one year after transplant.

Preparation of the TCRbeta library involved a method that used unique molecular identifiers. TCRdb re-analysed the PCR reads in MiXCR, keeping a single row per CDR3 protein. The profile shows about 980,000 distinct CDR3 sequences, 25% to 30% of them singletons. This clonotype was counted between two and nine times. Its antigen is currently unknown. V shed 2 bases and J shed 4 bases, with 12 bases lying between them. CDR1 is SGDLS and CDR2 is YYNGEE in the germline V gene. The CDR3 loop spans 14 amino acids. The sample in question was PBMCs, mostly from graft donor cells, obtained 360 days after TCRalphabeta/CD19-depleted stem cell transplant. The TCR was taken from a boy under three years old who had a stem cell transplant for SCID, so the T cells may come from the graft donor. This chain uses TRBV9 with TRBJ1-1; D ambiguous. CDR3 protein: CASSVAAAATEAFF. DNA of the CDR3: TGTGCCAGCAGCGTGGCGGCAGCAGCCACTGAAGCTTTCTTT.